This T cell receptor (beta chain) appears in the sequencing data of a study of T-cell memory formation after mild COVID-19 (dated by TCRdb to the early 2020s). Describing the broader study: Most TCR sequence clusters were specific to one of the two donors. T-cell clones expanding and contracting after mild COVID-19 in two donors were tracked by longitudinal TCRalpha and TCRbeta repertoire sequencing. Two young, previously healthy adult volunteers, one female and one male, were included in the cohort.

CDR1 and CDR2 are read off the germline V gene as LGHNA and YNFKEQ. V loses 3 bases, J loses 11 bases, and the germline ends lie 7 bases apart. Inclusive of the bounding cysteine and phenylalanine, the CDR3 is 11 residues long. Only CDR3 DNA remains: 33 bases, in frame from the first base. PBMCs were isolated by Ficoll-Paque density gradient centrifugation. Reads for this sample came from an Illumina NovaSeq 6000. TCRalpha and TCRbeta cDNA libraries were constructed by 5'RACE with constant-segment primers, with sample barcodes and unique molecular identifiers being introduced. RNA was extracted from every sample with Trizol reagent. Library amplification was performed in two PCR steps, and a second sample barcode and Illumina TruSeq adapters were introduced in the second step. Sequencing of the libraries was done on an Illumina NovaSeq, producing 2 x 150 bp paired-end reads. The paper's processing steps were these. The reads were demultiplexed and collapsed into UMI-guided consensus sequences using migec v1.2.7. With mixcr v2.1.11, UMI consensuses were aligned to TRA and TRB V and J templates and assembled into clonotypes. Clonotypes were classified as expanded or contracted when called significant by both edgeR and NoisET, with noise models trained on biological replicates. edgeR calls used a false discovery rate-adjusted p below 0.01 and a log2 fold-change threshold of 1. As an exploratory analysis of dynamics, PCA with hierarchical clustering was applied to max-normalized trajectories of the 1000 most abundant clonotypes. Each responding clone was given a CD4 or CD8 phenotype based on the CD4+ and CD8+ repertoires, which had been sequenced separately. In TCRdb, the public reads were trimmed at Q25 with fastp and aligned with MiXCR, with productive beta chains retained. Identical CDR3 proteins give one entry, which carries the most common genes and DNA. TCRdb, not the original authors, processed these V and J calls. The sample data list 250,000 to 350,000 distinct CDR3 sequences, and under 20% of these were observed just once. The ten largest account for roughly 20% of the sample.

As for this clonotype: The clone's antigen remains unknown. No base quality information exists; no much larger clone differs at one position.

Points the paper makes about the study in general: Contracting CD4+ clones were found mainly in CM and EM memory subsets, while CD8+ clones were enriched in EMRA. The study covered only a couple of mild cases, and larger cohorts including severe cases with pre-infection samples were considered necessary. Balanced CD4/CD8 phenotypes were observed for clones contracting from day 15 to 85, whereas a bias towards CD4+ was observed for a second wave of clones expanding from day 15 to 37. SARS-CoV-2 specificity of the second-wave clones peaking on day 37 was not confirmed. The detection of some responding clones in pre-infection memory suggests that pre-existing cross-reactive memory T cells joined the SARS-CoV-2 response.

The chain is encoded by TRBV4-2 joined to TRBJ1-4, with an unclear D gene assignment. Sequenced material: PBMCs or a T cell subset sorted from them (not recorded which). The TCR originated in a man in his late teens or twenties who had mild COVID-19 (a few samples of this study predate the infection). The sample titles of this study are shuffled in the database, so cell type and time point are left out; the donor was told from shared clones. The CDR3 sequence is CASSQSWKLFF. DNA sequence: TGTGCCAGCAGCCAGAGTTGGAAACTGTTTTTT.